This T cell receptor beta chain was retrieved from a study of identical twins. Among all donors, each was a healthy Caucasian. TCRdb reprocessed the 5' RACE reads via MiXCR and lists one record per CDR3 protein. The table records approximately 530,000 distinct CDR3 sequences, approximately 20% of them present only once. Germline V gene data show CDR1 as KGHSH and CDR2 as LQKENI. The CDR3 consists of 13 residues. V gave up 2 bases and J gave up 7 bases; unmatched junction bases: 2. In addition, the sample was reused for a study of yellow fever vaccine responses in identical twins.

This clonotype was obtained from a woman between 18 and 29 years old in good health. This chain joins TRBV18 and TRBJ2-1; TRBD1 matches 7 bases. The specimen sequenced was CD4+ T cells sorted from blood. CDR3 residues: CASSPTQGNEQFF. In DNA form, the CDR3 reads TGTGCCAGCTCACCAACACAGGGGAATGAGCAGTTCTTC.